Listed here are 5 T cell receptor beta chains from one sample, sequenced in a study of beta chain features in type 1 diabetes. Study-wide points: Shortening that was moderate but significant affected the TCRB CDR3s of Type 1 diabetes patients in all four CD4+ subsets.

Antigens of these TCRs are unknown. Isolated RNA was reverse transcribed in full, so expressed TCRB transcripts were sequenced. Sequencing used immunoSEQ multiplex PCR; TCRdb keeps in-frame clones, though not all of them. The repertoire has hundreds of thousands of clones, 10% to 15% of them found once; the top ten carry roughly 0.022%. Sequencing was carried out using naive CD4+ T cells from blood. The receptors derive from a man aged 18-30 years with type 1 diabetes.

This clone was observed a few times. The chain carries TRBV9 and TRBJ1-1, with TRBD1 matching 7 bases. V lost 4 bases and J lost 1; bases outside the gene matches: 10. The CDR3 totals 16 residues. Looked up from germline, CDR1 is SGDLS and CDR2 is YYNGEE. As DNA, the CDR3 is TGTGCCAGCAGCTCCCGACAGGGAATAACGAACACTGAAGCTTTCTTT. The encoded protein is CASSSRQGITNTEAFF.

The chain joins TRBV2 to TRBJ2-2; no firm D call. CDR3 length: 12 residues. Trimming took off 3 bases at V and 5 bases at J, with 4 bases between the two ends. From germline, CDR1 is SNHLY and CDR2 FYNNEI. The DNA of the CDR3 is TGTGCCAGCAGTGAGATGACCGGGGAGCTGTTTTTT. Encoded protein: CASSEMTGELFF. Full variable domain (outside the CDR3, taken from reference TRBV2 and TRBJ2-2): EPEVTQTPSHQVTQMGQEVILRCVPISNHLYFYWYRQILGQKVEFLVSFYNNEISEKSEIFDDQFSVERPDGSNFTLKIRSTKLEDSAMYFCASSEMTGELFFGEGSRLTVL.

The chain couples TRBV6-6 to TRBJ1-6; D is possibly TRBD1 (5 bases). The CDR3 is 15 residues long. CDR1 and CDR2 from the germline V gene are MNHNY and SVGAGI (reference sequence). V lost 2 bases to trimming and J lost 12 bases, with 17 bases between them. The CDR3 region is CASSYLGGSGRPLHF. Here the CDR3 DNA reads TGTGCCAGCAGTTACCTCGGGGGGTCGGGCAGACCCCTCCACTTT.

This rearrangement joins TRBV27 to TRBJ1-2; 7 nucleotides line up with TRBD1. After removal of 2 bases from V and 5 bases from J, the junction contained 5 bases not matched to a gene. Germline V gives CDR1 MNHEY, CDR2 SMNVEV (reference sequence). The CDR3 consists of 14 residues. Here the CDR3 reads CASSLRQGQYGYTF. Written as DNA, the CDR3 is TGTGCCAGCAGTTTAAGGCAGGGACAGTATGGCTACACCTTC.

The sample holds a few counts of this clone. The chain combines TRBV30 with TRBJ2-5; the D gene is possibly TRBD2 (6 bases). The CDR3 is made up of 13 amino acids. V was trimmed by 5 bases and J by 5 bases, leaving 15 bases between them. Per germline, CDR1 GTSNPN and CDR2 SVGIG (reference sequence). The CDR3 sequence is CAWGGTYVETQYF. CDR3 nucleotides: TGTGCCTGGGGGGGGACTTACGTCGAGACCCAGTACTTC. The entire variable domain, with the rest obtained from reference TRBV30 and TRBJ2-5, is as follows: SQTIHQWPATLVQPVGSPLSLECTVEGTSNPNLYWYRQAAGRGLQLLFYSVGIGQISSEVPQNLSASRPQDRQFILSSKKLLLSDSGFYLCAWGGTYVETQYFGPGTRLLVL.